This T cell receptor (beta chain) originates from a study of blood T cell repertoires in COVID-19. Study in general: There were acute and convalescent COVID-19 samples, and they came from the United States, Italy and Spain.

V shed 4 bases and J 3 bases; nucleotides not matched to a gene: 3. Germline lookup yields CDR1 SGHNT and CDR2 YYREEE (reference sequence). This CDR3 spans 14 amino acids. In the authors' methods: Amplification with reference gene primers provided the estimates of nucleated cell counts. The repertoire was sequenced with immunoSEQ multiplex PCR; TCRdb's copy has only in-frame clones and lacks some. V and J calls and clone size are copied from that table; D and trimming were computed from the DNA. Of tens of thousands of clones in the sample, roughly 80% were seen once. Sequencing was performed on peripheral blood. The receptor comes from a human donor in a cohort sampled during active COVID-19. This sequence joins TRBV5-4 and TRBJ2-7, with 11 bases lining up with TRBD2. The CDR3 protein is CASSPGLAGYEQYF. The CDR3 bases are TGTGCCAGCAGCCCAGGACTAGCGGGCTACGAGCAGTACTTC.